The 14 T cell receptor delta chains in this list originate from one sample, sequenced in a study of γδ T cells in repeated Plasmodium falciparum infection. TCRdb re-analyzed the multiplex PCR reads via CATT. The sample comprises 45,000 to 70,000 delta-chain clones, 1.5% to 2% of which are singletons, and 15% rests with the top ten. Flow sorting of PBMC yielded separate Vgamma9/Vdelta2+ and Vdelta2-negative gammadelta T cell populations for bulk repertoire analysis. The sample comprised gamma-delta T cells from blood. These receptors all stem from a pool of human donors (malaria-infected and uninfected, not separated).

Only a few counts were recorded for this clone. It is likely a read error: a sequence one base away is far more abundant. This CDR3 is also generated by other DNA sequences in the sample. The chain combines TRDV1 with TRDJ1; 13 bases are shared with TRDD3. The V gene's germline CDR1 is TSWWSYY and CDR2 QGS. The CDR3 contains 23 residues. With V trimmed by 0 bases and J by 1 base, 20 bases remained unmatched. The DNA of the CDR3 is TGTGCTCTTGGGGAACTGAAGGCCTTCTACTGGGGGATACGGGCCCTAGGCACCGATAAACTCATCTTT. Protein product: CALGELKAFYWGIRALGTDKLIF.

This clone was detected a few times. The amino acid sequence in TCRdb belongs to a much larger clone and departs from this DNA's translation at residue 17, likely a sequencing read error; the sequence shown is translated from the DNA. The V gene is TRDV1, the J gene TRDJ1, with 10 bases lining up with TRDD3. No J gene was available from TCRdb, and it was assigned here by a germline match of the DNA. CDR1 is TSWWSYY, CDR2 QGS, per germline. Unmatched junction bases numbered 29, after V lost 1 base and J lost 0 bases. This CDR3 comprises 25 residues. In nucleotides, the CDR3 is TGTGCTCTTGGGGAACCCTGGGGTCCGATACTGGGGGATCTTTCTTCATTCCCGTACACCGATAAACTCATCTTT. Its protein product is CALGEPWGPILGDLSSFPYTDKLIF.

This clone is medium-sized in the sample. Other nucleotide sequences in the sample specify the same CDR3. The CDR3 reads CACDTVVGGVTAQLFF. In nucleotides, the CDR3 is TGTGCCTGTGACACCGTGGTGGGGGGGGTGACAGCACAACTCTTCTTT. The rearrangement joins TRDV2 to TRDJ2; perhaps TRDD3 as D (6 bases). Germline loops: CDR1 GEAIGNYY, CDR2 EKD. The V and J ends lost 0 bases and 3 bases respectively, with 13 bases between them. This CDR3 spans 16 amino acids.

This clone was picked up a small number of times. The J gene is uncalled and the V gene is TRDV1; TRDD3, the D gene given by the table, was not confirmed from the DNA. Germline V CDR1 and CDR2: TSWWSYY, QGS. This CDR3 is built from 24 residues. The CDR3 sequence: CALGERVGNRWGILFHLYTDKLTF. In nucleotides, the CDR3 is TGTGCTCTTGGGGAACGAGTGGGGAATAGGTGGGGGATTCTATTTCACCTGTACACCGATAAACTCACCTTT.

In its sample, this clone was seen a few times. A far larger clone is one nucleotide away, so this likely arose from a read error. This same CDR3 is encoded by further DNA sequences in the sample. No J gene was assigned, while the V gene was called as TRDV1; TRDD3, as called in the table, went unchecked against the DNA. The germline CDR1 and CDR2 sequences are TSWWSYY and QGS. The CDR3 has 13 residues. The CDR3 reads CALGASPHDKLIF. CDR3 coding DNA: TGTGCTCTTGGGGCATCGCCCCACGATAAACTCATCTTC.

In regard to this clone: A far larger clone differs by one base, so this is likely a read error. Other DNA sequences in this specimen translate into the identical CDR3. V gene TRDV1 combines with J gene TRDJ1, with TRDD3 matching over 7 bases. The J gene comes from matching the DNA to germline here; TCRdb lacks it. The CDR3 loop spans 19 amino acids. Germline V gene data show CDR1 as TSWWSYY and CDR2 as QGS. The junction had 21 bases not matched to a gene; V was cut back by 4 bases and J by 4 bases. CDR3 bases: TGTGCTCTTGGGGGATTCGATAACTACGTACTAGGGGATATCGATAAACTCATCTTT. Encoded protein: CALGGFDNYVLGDIDKLIF.

This clone was found many times. TCRdb attributes to this sequence the protein of a much larger clone, which differs from the DNA translation at residue 9; a read error is likely, and the protein displayed is translated from the DNA. J is TRDJ1 and V is TRDV1; D not resolved. CDR3 length: 13 residues. Per germline, CDR1 TSWWSYY and CDR2 QGS. The CDR3 DNA sequence: TGTGCTCTTGGGGCCCTAACCACCGGTAAACTCATCTTT. This codes for CALGALTTGKLIF.

This clone was observed a handful of times. The protein in TCRdb stems from a much larger clone and differs at residue 10 from this DNA's translation, likely a read error; here the protein is translated from the DNA. The chain recombines TRAV14/DV4 with TRDJ1; no firm D call. Germline matching of the DNA provided the J gene here, since TCRdb leaves it blank. Germline CDR1 reads TSDPSYG; CDR2 reads QGSYDQQN (reference sequence). CDR3 length: 13 residues. The CDR3 coding sequence is TGTGCAACCCTTATCCGGGTAGCCGATGAACTCATCTTT. Translated, it gives CATLIRVADELIF.

At least ten counts were recorded for this clone. A far more abundant clone sits one base away, making this likely a read error. The sample has other DNA sequences that encode this CDR3 too. V usage is TRDV1 and J usage is TRDJ1; 7 bases map to TRDD2. TCRdb gives no J gene; it was assigned here by matching the DNA to germline. This CDR3 is built from 20 residues. CDR1 is TSWWSYY and CDR2 is QGS in the germline V gene. V dropped 3 bases and J dropped 3; count of bases not matched to a gene: 22. This CDR3 reads CALGELSYSTRDPKADKLIF. The DNA of the CDR3 is TGTGCTCTTGGGGAGCTTTCCTACTCCACAAGGGATCCAAAGGCCGATAAACTCATCTTT.

This clone appeared a few times. TCRdb's entry gives the protein of a much larger clone, which mismatches this DNA's translation at residue 4, likely from a read error; the protein reported here is translated from the DNA. The chain joins TRDV1 to TRDJ1; 11 positions match TRDD3. The CDR3 contains 24 residues. The V gene's germline CDR1 is TSWWSYY and CDR2 QGS. DNA of the CDR3: TGTGCTCTTGAGGAATTGAAAAGTCCTCCCTGGGGTGGGGGATACGCCTTGTTGGGCGATAAACTCATCTTT. Encoded protein: CALEELKSPPWGGGYALLGDKLIF.

This clone was seen at least ten times. The protein TCRdb gives is from a much larger clone and does not agree with this DNA's translation at residue 5, likely a read error; the protein shown here comes from the DNA. The chain couples TRDV2 to TRDJ1; 10 bases map to TRDD3. The germline CDR1 and CDR2 sequences are GEAIGNYY and EKD. This CDR3 comprises 17 residues. The ends lost 2 bases at V and 3 bases at J; junction bases unmatched: 11. This CDR3 reads CACDIVGGYADPDKLIF. In nucleotides, the CDR3 is TGTGCCTGTGACATCGTAGGGGGATACGCGGATCCCGATAAACTCATCTTT.

In this sample, this clone turned up many times. A single base separates this from a much larger clone, so it may be a read error. V and J are TRDV1 and TRDJ1, with TRDD3 matching 8 bases. CDR3 size: 22 residues. With V trimmed by 3 bases and J by 0 bases, 24 bases remained unmatched. CDR1 and CDR2 (germline): TSWWSYY, QGS. The CDR3, as DNA: TGTGCTCTTGGGGACCTTTCCTCCTACGGGTTACGGGGGGATAGGAACACCGATAAACTCATCTTT. It yields the protein CALGDLSSYGLRGDRNTDKLIF.

Points on this clone: TCRdb lists the protein of a much larger clone for this DNA, which differs at residue 5, so this is likely a read error; the protein given here is translated from the DNA itself. The chain links TRDV3 to TRDJ2; 7 nucleotides match TRDD3. The CDR3 runs to 20 residues. Per the germline V gene, CDR1 is TVYSNPD and CDR2 is GDNSRS (reference sequence). V lost 3 bases, J lost 4 bases, and 26 bases stayed unmatched. The CDR3 DNA sequence: TGTGCCTTAAAGGATATCCCCCCAGCACGGGTGGGGGAAACGACAGCACAACTCTTCTTT. Translation gives CALKDIPPARVGETTAQLFF.

This clone turned up a few times. TCRdb's protein for this DNA is that of a much larger clone and differs from the translation at residue 9, likely a read error; the protein shown is the DNA translation. This sequence joins TRDV2 and TRDJ1; 13 nucleotides agree with TRDD3. TCRdb gives no J gene; it was assigned here by matching the DNA to germline. The ends lost 4 bases at V and 3 bases at J; junction bases unmatched: 22. CDR3 size: 21 residues. From germline, CDR1 is GEAIGNYY and CDR2 EKD. In nucleotides, the CDR3 is TGTGCCTGTGAATCCCTTCGAATCGGGGGTACTGGGGGATACGCGTCCGATAAACTCATCTTT. Translating it yields CACESLRIGGTGGYASDKLIF.